The sequence of this T cell receptor (beta chain) was determined in a study of vaccination and CD4 T cells after COVID-19 (dated by TCRdb to 2022 to 2024). Context from the whole study: Every convalescent patient had a positive nasal swab PCR test for SARS-CoV-2, with mild disease in 9 or 10 patients and severe disease in one. Six males and four females were included in the convalescent cohort, with two Hispanic individuals, seven Caucasians, two Asians and one multiracial person represented. Participants received two doses of either the Pfizer-BioNTech BNT162b2 vaccine (n=8) or the Moderna mRNA-1273 vaccine (n=2). Post-COVID blood samples from convalescent patients were collected a median of approximately 100 days after diagnosis, with a range of about 35 to 180 days. Post-vaccine blood samples were taken a median of roughly 75 days after the second vaccine dose, with a range of roughly 13 to 250 days. Overlapping spike peptide pools from SARS-CoV-2 and from the common cold coronaviruses HCoV-NL63, HCoV-OC43 and HCoV-229E were used as culture stimuli. Control cultures used a CEFX viral epitope pool as positive control, an HIV-1 Nef peptide pool as negative control, or no peptide. The spike-specific CD4+ TCR repertoire was compared before and after mRNA vaccination in around ten COVID-19 convalescent patients and a few infection-naive healthy vaccine recipients.

Worth noting for this clonotype: The antigen it binds to is not known. Within one base of it there is no much larger clone, and no base qualities were kept.

Library preparation used PCR. DNA from cultured CD4+ T cells was subjected to TCR sequencing with the Oncomine TCR Beta short-read assay at the Johns Hopkins FTIC core. The QIAamp micro DNA kit was used to extract genomic DNA from the cultured CD4+ T cells. Oncomine TCR Beta libraries made from cultured CD4+ T cells were pooled using unique dual indexes and sequenced on an Illumina iSeq 100. Turning to the authors' computational methods: Non-productive sequences were filtered out, and CDR3s that did not start with C, did not end with F or W, or were shorter than 7 amino acids were discarded. Antigen-specific clonotypes were identified using the MANAFEST web application through comparison of peptide-stimulated wells with reference and other culture wells. For a clone to be called positive, the clone needed an FDR below 0.05, an odds ratio above 5, and a productive frequency above 0.1% in at least two of three replicate wells. Clonotypes that were significantly expanded in both SARS-CoV-2 spike wells and at least one common cold coronavirus spike condition were defined as cross-reactive. Levenshtein distances (stringdist) and unrooted phylogenetic trees (ape) in R version 3.6.1 were used to assess CDR3 homology. TCRdb handled the public reads itself, with Q25 trimming in fastp and clone calling in MiXCR, and kept productive beta chains. Every entry covers one CDR3 protein and lists the most common genes and DNA from its rows. These V and J calls originate from TCRdb's pipeline instead of the authors' own analysis. The sample table holds roughly 11,000 distinct CDR3 sequences, of which 77% were seen once. The top ten constitute approximately 16% of the sample.

Trimming removed 3 bases from V and 1 base from J, leaving 9 bases between the germline ends. The germline V gene (reference sequence) yields LNHDA for CDR1 and SQIVND for CDR2. The CDR3 measures 15 amino acids from cysteine to phenylalanine. The DNA shown is the 45-base CDR3, in frame from base 1. The sample's treatment or condition label, in plain terms: approximately 9-day PBMC culture with coronavirus spike peptide pools or control peptides (ViraFEST assay). The study used the ViraFEST assay, which expanded antigen-specific T cells with peptide pools and then identified expanded clonotypes by TCR sequencing. The convalescent patients' positive SARS-CoV-2 PCR tests were from March to December 2020, which was before the Alpha, Beta and Delta variants emerged in the United States. Roughly 2.1 million PBMCs per well were cultured in IMDM with roughly 4.8% human AB serum and approximately 10 IU/ml IL-2, plus 10 ug/ml peptide pools. On days 3 and 7, half of the culture medium was replaced with fresh IL-2-containing medium. After roughly nine days of culture, CD4+ T cells were isolated by negative selection using the EasySep CD4+ T cell isolation kit. Ficoll-Paque Plus gradient centrifugation was used to isolate PBMCs from whole blood, and the isolated PBMCs were then either used fresh or cryopreserved at -140C. Each culture condition was generally run in triplicate wells.

What the research found in general, with its limitations: The median count of SARS-CoV-2-reactive clonotypes went up from 21 after infection to about 40 after vaccination, although the change was not significant. In convalescent patients, a median roughly 85% of post-vaccine SARS-CoV-2-reactive clones were detected only after vaccination, and vaccine-specific priming was suggested by this finding. The number of convalescent patients in the study was relatively small, and the study did not examine early timepoints following natural infection. Of the vaccine-specific clones in convalescent patients, 304 of 307, or nearly all, reacted only to SARS-CoV-2 spike and did not cross-react with common cold coronaviruses.

The TCR originated in a human donor who had recovered from COVID-19. The rearranged chain carries TRBV19 and TRBJ2-2; TRBD1 might be the D gene, on 5 matching bases. The sample comprised CD4+ T cells from blood, cultured in vitro. The sequenced DNA: TGTGCCAGTAGTATTAGTACAGGGAACACCGGGGAGCTGTTTTTT. Translated, it reads CASSISTGNTGELFF. When the CDR3 is completed using the reference TRBV19 and TRBJ2-2 genes on either side, the full variable domain is DGGITQSPKYLFRKEGQNVTLSCEQNLNHDAMYWYRQDPGQGLRLIYYSQIVNDFQKGDIAEGYSVSREKKESFPLTVTSAQKNPTAFYLCASSISTGNTGELFFGEGSRLTVL.